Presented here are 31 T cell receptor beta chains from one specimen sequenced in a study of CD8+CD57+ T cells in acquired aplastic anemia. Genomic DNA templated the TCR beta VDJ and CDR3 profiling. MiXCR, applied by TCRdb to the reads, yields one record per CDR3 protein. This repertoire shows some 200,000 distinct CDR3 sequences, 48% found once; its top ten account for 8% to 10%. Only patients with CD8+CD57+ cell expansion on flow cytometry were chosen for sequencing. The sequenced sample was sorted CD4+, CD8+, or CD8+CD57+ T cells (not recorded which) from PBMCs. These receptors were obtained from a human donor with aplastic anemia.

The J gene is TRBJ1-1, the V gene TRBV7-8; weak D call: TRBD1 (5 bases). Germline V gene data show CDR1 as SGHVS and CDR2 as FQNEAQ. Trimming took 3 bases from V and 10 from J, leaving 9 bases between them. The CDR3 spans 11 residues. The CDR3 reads CASSFRVGAFF. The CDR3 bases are TGTGCCAGCAGCTTCAGGGTAGGAGCTTTCTTT.

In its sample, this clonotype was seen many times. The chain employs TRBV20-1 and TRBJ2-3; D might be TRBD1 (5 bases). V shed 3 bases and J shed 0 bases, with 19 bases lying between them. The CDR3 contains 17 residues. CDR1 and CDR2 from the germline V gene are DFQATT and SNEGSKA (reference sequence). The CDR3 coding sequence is TGCAGTGCTAGTTTCCCCACAGGTCTTCCTAGCACAGATACGCAGTATTTT. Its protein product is CSASFPTGLPSTDTQYF.

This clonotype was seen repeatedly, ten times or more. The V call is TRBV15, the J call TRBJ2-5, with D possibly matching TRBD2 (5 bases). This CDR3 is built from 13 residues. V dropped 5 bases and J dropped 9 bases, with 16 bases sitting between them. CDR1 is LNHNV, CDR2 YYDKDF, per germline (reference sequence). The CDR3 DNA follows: TGTGCCACCAGCGCCCGTAGCGCGACGGCCCAGTACTTC. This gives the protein CATSARSATAQYF.

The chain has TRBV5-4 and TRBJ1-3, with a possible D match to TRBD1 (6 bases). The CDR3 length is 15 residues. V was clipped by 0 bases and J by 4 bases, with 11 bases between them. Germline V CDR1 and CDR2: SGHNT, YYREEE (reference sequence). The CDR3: CASSLDAGVGNTIYF. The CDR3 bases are TGTGCCAGCAGCTTGGATGCAGGGGTCGGAAACACCATATATTTT.

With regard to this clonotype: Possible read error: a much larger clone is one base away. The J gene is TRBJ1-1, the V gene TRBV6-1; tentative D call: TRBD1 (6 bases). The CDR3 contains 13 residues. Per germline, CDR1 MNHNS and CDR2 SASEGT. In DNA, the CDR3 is TGTGCCAGCAGTCTTCTACAGGGAACTGAAGCTCTCTTT. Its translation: CASSLLQGTEALF.

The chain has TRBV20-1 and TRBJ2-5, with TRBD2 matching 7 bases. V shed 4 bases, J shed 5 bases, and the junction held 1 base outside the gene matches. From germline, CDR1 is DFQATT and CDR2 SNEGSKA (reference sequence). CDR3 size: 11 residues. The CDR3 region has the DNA TGCAGTGCTATCGGGGGGGAGACCCAGTACTTC. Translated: CSAIGGETQYF.

CDR3 nucleotide sequence: TGTGCCAGTAGTAGGCTGGCTAGCGGGGGGTCTTCCGAGCAGTACTTC. Its protein product is CASSRLASGGSSEQYF. This chain joins TRBV19 and TRBJ2-7, with 11 bases that match TRBD2. After removal of 4 bases from V and 6 bases from J, the junction contained 11 bases not matched to a gene. This CDR3 is 16 amino acids long. Germline lookup yields CDR1 LNHDA and CDR2 SQIVND (reference sequence).

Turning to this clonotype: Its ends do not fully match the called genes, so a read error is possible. The CDR3 nucleotides are TGTGCCAGCAACTTAGGACACCGCAATGAGCAGTTCTTC. Its protein is CASNLGHRNEQFF. The chain has TRBV7-2 and TRBJ2-1; TRBD1 might be the D (5 bases). CDR3 length equals 13 residues. Germline-derived CDR1 and CDR2 are SGHTA and FQGNSA.

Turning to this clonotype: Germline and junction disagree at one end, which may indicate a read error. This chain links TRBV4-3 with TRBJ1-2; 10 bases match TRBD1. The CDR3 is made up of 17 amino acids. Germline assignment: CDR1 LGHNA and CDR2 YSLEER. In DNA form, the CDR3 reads TGCGCCAGCAGCCAAGATTCGACCGGGACAGGGGACTATGGCGACACCTTC. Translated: CASSQDSTGTGDYGDTF.

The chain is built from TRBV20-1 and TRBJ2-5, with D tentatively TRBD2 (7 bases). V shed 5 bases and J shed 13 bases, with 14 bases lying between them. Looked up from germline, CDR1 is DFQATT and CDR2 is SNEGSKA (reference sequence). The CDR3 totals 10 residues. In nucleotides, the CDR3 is TGCAGTGCTGGGGAGGGGGGGTCGTACTTC. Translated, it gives CSAGEGGSYF.

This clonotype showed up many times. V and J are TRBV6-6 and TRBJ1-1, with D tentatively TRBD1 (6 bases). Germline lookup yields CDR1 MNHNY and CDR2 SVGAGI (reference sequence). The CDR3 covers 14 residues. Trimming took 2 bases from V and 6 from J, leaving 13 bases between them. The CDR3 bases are TGTGCCAGCAGTTACCCGGACAGAGAGGCTGAAGCTTTCTTT. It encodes CASSYPDREAEAFF.

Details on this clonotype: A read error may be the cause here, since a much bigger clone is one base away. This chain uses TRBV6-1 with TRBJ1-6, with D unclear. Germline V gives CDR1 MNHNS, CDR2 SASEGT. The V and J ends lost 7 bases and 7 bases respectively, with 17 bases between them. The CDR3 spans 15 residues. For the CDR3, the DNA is TGTGCCAGCATCGAAACTCCGGGTGGGAATTCACCCCTCCACTTT. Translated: CASIETPGGNSPLHF.

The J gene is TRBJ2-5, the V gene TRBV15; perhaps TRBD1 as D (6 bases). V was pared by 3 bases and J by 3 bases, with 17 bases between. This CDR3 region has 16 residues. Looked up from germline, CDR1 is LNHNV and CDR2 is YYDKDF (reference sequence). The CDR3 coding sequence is TGTGCCACCAGCAGGGGGCTGGGGGCGCTAAAAGAGACCCAGTACTTC. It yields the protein CATSRGLGALKETQYF.

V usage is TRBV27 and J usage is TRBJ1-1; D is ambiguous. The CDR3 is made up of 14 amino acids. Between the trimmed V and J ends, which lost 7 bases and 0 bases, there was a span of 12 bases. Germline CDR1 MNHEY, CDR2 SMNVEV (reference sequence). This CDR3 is CASTPGSLNTEAFF. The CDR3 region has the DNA TGTGCCAGCACCCCGGGAAGTTTGAACACTGAAGCTTTCTTT.

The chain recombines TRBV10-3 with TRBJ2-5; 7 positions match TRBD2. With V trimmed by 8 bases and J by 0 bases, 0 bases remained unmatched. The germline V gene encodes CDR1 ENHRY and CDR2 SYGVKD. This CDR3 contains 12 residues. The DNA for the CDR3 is TGTGCCATCGGGACTAACCAAGAGACCCAGTACTTC. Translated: CAIGTNQETQYF.

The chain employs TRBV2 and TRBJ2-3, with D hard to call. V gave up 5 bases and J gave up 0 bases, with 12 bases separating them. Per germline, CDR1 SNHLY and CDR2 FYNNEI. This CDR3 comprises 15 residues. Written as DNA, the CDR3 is TGTGCCAGCAGTTCGCTAACGACTAGCACAGATACGCAGTATTTT. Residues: CASSSLTTSTDTQYF.

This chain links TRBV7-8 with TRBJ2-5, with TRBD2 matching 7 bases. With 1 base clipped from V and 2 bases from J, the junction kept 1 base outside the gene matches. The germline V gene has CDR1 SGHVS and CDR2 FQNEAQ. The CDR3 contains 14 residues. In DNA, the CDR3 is TGTGCCAGCAGCTTAGTCGGGGGGCAAGAGACCCAGTACTTC. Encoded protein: CASSLVGGQETQYF.

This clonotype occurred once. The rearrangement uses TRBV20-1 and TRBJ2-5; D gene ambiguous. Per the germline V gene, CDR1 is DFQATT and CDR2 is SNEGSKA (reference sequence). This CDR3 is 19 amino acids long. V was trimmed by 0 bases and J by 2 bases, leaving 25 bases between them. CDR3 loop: CSARDLRSMVMDPQETQYF. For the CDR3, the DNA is TGCAGTGCTAGAGATTTAAGATCAATGGTAATGGACCCTCAAGAGACCCAGTACTTC.

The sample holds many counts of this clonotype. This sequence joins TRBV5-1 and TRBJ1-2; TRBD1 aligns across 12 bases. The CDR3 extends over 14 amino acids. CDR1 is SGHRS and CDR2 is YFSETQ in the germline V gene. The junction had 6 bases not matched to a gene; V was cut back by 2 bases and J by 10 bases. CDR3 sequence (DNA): TGCGCCAGCAGCTTAGCCGGGACAGGGGGCGACTACACCTTC. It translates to CASSLAGTGGDYTF. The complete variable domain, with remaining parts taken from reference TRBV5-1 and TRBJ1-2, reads KAGVTQTPRYLIKTRGQQVTLSCSPISGHRSVSWYQQTPGQGLQFLFEYFSETQRNKGNFPGRFSGRQFSNSRSEMNVSTLELGDSALYLCASSLAGTGGDYTFGSGTRLTVV.

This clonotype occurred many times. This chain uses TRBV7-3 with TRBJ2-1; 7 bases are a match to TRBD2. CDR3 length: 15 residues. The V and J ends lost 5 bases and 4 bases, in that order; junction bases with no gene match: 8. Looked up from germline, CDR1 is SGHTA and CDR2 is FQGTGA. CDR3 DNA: TGTGCCAGCAGCCAAAGACTAGCTGCTTACAATGAGCAGTTCTTC. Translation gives CASSQRLAAYNEQFF.

CDR3 nucleotide sequence: TGTGCCATCAGTGAGGGAACGGGCTATGAGCAGTTCTTC. Its translation: CAISEGTGYEQFF. V is TRBV10-3 and J is TRBJ2-1; D not certain. CDR3 size: 13 residues. The germline gives CDR1 ENHRY, CDR2 SYGVKD. Between the trimmed V and J ends, which lost 2 bases and 8 bases, there was a span of 10 bases.

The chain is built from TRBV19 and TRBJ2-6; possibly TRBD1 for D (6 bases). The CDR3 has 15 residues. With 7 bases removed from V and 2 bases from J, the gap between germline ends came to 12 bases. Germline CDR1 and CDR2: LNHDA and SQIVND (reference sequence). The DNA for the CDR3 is TGTGCCAGTACCATAAACAGGGCTGGGGCCAACGTCCTGACTTTC. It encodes CASTINRAGANVLTF.

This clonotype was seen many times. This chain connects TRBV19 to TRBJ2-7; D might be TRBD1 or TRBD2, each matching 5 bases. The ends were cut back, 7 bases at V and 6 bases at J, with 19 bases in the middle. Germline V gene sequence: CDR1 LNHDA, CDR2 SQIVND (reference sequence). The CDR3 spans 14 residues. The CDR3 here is CASTSGARGREQYF. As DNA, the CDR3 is TGTGCCAGTACCTCCGGGGCCCGGGGCCGCGAGCAGTACTTC.

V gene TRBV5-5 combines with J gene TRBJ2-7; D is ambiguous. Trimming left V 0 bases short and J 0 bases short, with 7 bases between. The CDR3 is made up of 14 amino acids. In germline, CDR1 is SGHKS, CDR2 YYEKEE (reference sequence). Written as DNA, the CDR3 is TGTGCCAGCAGCTTGGAGATCCGCTCCTACGAGCAGTACTTC. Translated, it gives CASSLEIRSYEQYF.

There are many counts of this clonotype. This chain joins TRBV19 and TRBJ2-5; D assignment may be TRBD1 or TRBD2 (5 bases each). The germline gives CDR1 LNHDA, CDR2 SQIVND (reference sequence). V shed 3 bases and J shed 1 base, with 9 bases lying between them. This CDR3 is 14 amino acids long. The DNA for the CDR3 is TGTGCCAGTAGTATCGGGGCAGGCCAAGAGACCCAGTACTTC. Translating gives CASSIGAGQETQYF.

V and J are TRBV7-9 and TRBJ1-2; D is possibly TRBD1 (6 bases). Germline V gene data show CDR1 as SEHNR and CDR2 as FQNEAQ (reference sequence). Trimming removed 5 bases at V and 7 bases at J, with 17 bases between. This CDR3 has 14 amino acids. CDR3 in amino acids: CASSLDGGGSGYTF. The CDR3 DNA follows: TGTGCCAGCAGCCTGGACGGCGGGGGCTCTGGCTACACCTTC.

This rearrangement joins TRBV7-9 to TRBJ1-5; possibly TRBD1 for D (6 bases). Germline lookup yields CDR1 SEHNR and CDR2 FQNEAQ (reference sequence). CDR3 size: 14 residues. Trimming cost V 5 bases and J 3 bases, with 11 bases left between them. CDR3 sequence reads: CASSPGGNNQPQHF. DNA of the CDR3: TGTGCCAGCAGCCCCGGGGGCAACAATCAGCCCCAGCATTTT. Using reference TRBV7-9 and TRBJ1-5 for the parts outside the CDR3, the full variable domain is DTGVSQNPRHKITKRGQNVTFRCDPISEHNRLYWYRQTLGQGPEFLTYFQNEAQLEKSRLLSDRFSAERPKGSFSTLEIQRTEQGDSAMYLCASSPGGNNQPQHFGDGTRLSIL.

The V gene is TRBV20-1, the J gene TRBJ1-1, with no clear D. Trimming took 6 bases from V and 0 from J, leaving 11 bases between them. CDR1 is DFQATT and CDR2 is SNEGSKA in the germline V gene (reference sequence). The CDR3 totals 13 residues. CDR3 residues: CSAQQLMNTEAFF. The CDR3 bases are TGCAGTGCACAACAGCTGATGAACACTGAAGCTTTCTTT.

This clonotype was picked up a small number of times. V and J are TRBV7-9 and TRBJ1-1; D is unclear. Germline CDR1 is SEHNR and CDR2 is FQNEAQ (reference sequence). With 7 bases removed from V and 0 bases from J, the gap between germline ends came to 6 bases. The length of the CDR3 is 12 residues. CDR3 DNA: TGTGCCAGCACCCCTCTGAACACTGAAGCTTTCTTT. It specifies CASTPLNTEAFF.

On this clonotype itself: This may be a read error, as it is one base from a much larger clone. This chain's CDR3 is CASRALIGVQPQHF. The CDR3 region has the DNA TGTGCCAGCAGAGCTCTCATAGGGGTACAGCCCCAGCATTTT. The chain has TRBV6-1 and TRBJ1-5; a weak D match, TRBD1 (5 bases). The CDR3 spans 14 residues. Germline V CDR1 and CDR2: MNHNS, SASEGT. V was shortened by 6 bases and J by 7 bases, with 16 bases between the two germline ends.

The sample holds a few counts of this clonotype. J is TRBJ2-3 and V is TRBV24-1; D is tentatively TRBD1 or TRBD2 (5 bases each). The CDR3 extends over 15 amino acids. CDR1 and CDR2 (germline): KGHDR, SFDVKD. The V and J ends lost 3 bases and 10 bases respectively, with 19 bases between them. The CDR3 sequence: CATSDPTGTLEAQYF. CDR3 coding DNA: TGTGCCACCAGTGATCCTACTGGGACCTTAGAGGCGCAGTATTTT.